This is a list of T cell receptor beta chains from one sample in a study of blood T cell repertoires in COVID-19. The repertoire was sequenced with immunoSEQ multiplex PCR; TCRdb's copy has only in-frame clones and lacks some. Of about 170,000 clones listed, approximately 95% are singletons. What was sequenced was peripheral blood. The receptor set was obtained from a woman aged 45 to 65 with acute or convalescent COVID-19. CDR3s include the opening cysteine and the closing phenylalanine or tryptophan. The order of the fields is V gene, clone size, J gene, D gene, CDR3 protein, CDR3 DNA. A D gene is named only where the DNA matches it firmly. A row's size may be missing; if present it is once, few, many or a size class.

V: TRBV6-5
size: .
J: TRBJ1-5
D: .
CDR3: CASSYTRTNQPQHF
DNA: TGTGCCAGCAGTTACACGAGAACGAATCAGCCCCAGCATTTT

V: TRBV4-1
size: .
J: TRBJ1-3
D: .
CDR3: CASSQEGFRGGNTIYF
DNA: TGCGCCAGCAGCCAAGAGGGGTTCCGGGGAGGAAACACCATATATTTT

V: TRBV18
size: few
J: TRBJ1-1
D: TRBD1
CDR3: CASSPKITGGSSTEAFF
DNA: TGTGCCAGCTCACCGAAAATTACAGGGGGCTCGTCCACTGAAGCTTTCTTT

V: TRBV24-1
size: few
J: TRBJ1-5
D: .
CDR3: CATSARGGGDHNQPQHF
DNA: TGTGCCACCAGTGCCCGGGGGGGTGGTGATCACAATCAGCCCCAGCATTTT

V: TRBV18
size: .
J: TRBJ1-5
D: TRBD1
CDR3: CASSPWQGGQPQHF
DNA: TGTGCCAGCTCACCCTGGCAGGGGGGTCAGCCCCAGCATTTT

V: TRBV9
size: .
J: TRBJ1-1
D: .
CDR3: CASSPVRGGTEAFF
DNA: TGTGCCAGCAGCCCCGTGCGGGGAGGAACTGAAGCTTTCTTT

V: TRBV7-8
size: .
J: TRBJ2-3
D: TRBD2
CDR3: CASSHGLAGLFTDTQYF
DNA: TGTGCCAGCAGCCACGGACTAGCGGGACTCTTCACAGATACGCAGTATTTT

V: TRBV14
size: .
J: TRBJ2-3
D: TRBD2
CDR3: CASSHRRGTSTDTQYF
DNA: TGTGCCAGCAGCCATAGGCGGGGGACTAGCACAGATACGCAGTATTTT

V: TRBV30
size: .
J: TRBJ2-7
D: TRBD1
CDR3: CAWSVHRDRGQYEQYF
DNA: TGTGCCTGGAGTGTGCATAGGGACAGGGGGCAATACGAGCAGTACTTC

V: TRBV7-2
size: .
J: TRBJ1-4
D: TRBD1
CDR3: CASSGAGGEKLFF
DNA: TGTGCCAGCAGCGGAGCAGGGGGAGAAAAACTGTTTTTT

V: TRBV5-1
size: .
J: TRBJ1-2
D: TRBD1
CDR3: CASSLGQGTSPGGYTF
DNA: TGCGCCAGCAGCTTGGGACAGGGGACTTCCCCGGGTGGCTACACCTTC

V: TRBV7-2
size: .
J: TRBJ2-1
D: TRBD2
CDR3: CASSTTSGTLGEQFF
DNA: TGTGCCAGCAGCACGACTAGCGGGACCCTCGGGGAGCAGTTCTTC

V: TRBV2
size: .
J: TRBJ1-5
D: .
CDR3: CASSGRGNQPQHF
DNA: TGTGCCAGCAGTGGTAGGGGTAATCAGCCCCAGCATTTT

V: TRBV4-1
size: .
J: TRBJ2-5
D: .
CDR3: CASSQVGAGAGETQYF
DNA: TGCGCCAGCAGCCAAGTAGGAGCCGGCGCTGGAGAGACCCAGTACTTC

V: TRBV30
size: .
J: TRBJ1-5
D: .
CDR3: CAWSVDSAGNQPQHF
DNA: TGTGCCTGGAGTGTAGATTCAGCGGGGAATCAGCCCCAGCATTTT

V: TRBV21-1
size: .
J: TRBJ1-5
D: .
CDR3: CASNQCGTERIPQHF
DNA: TGTGCCAGTAACCAGTGTGGGACAGAACGCATCCCCCAGCATTTT

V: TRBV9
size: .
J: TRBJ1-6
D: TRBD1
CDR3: CASSGAPSRDRVRAYNSPLHF
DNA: TGTGCCAGCAGCGGGGCACCGTCCCGGGACAGGGTAAGGGCCTATAATTCACCCCTCCACTTT

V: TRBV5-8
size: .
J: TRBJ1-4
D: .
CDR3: CASSLWTEHEKLFF
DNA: TGTGCCAGCAGCCTTTGGACTGAGCATGAAAAACTGTTTTTT

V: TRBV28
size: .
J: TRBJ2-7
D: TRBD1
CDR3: CASSLQGFEQYF
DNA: TGTGCCAGCAGCCTACAGGGGTTCGAGCAGTACTTC

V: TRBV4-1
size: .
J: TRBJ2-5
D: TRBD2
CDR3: CASSPGRGGSQETQYF
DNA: TGCGCCAGCAGTCCAGGCCGCGGGGGATCCCAAGAGACCCAGTACTTC

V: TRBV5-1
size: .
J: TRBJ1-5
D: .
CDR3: CASSLSRGRSNQPQHF
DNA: TGCGCCAGCAGCTTGAGTAGGGGCAGGAGCAATCAGCCCCAGCATTTT

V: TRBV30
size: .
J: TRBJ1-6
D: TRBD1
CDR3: CAWSAYIRQGHNSPLHF
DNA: TGTGCCTGGAGCGCATACATTAGACAGGGGCATAATTCACCCCTCCACTTT

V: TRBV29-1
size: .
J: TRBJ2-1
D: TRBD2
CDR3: CSVTSGGLYNEQFF
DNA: TGCAGCGTTACTAGCGGGGGGCTTTACAATGAGCAGTTCTTC

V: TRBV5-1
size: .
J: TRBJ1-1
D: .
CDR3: CASSWGGVNTEAFF
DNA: TGCGCCAGCAGTTGGGGAGGAGTGAACACTGAAGCTTTCTTT

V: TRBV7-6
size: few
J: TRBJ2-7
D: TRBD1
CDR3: CASSLVTGSGEQYF
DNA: TGTGCCAGCAGCTTAGTGACAGGGTCGGGGGAGCAGTACTTC

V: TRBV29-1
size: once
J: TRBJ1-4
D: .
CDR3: CSVGRRGEKLFF
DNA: TGCAGCGTTGGGAGGCGTGGTGAAAAACTGTTTTTT

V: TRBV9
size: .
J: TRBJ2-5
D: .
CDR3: CASSTDGGQETQYF
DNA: TGTGCCAGCAGCACGGACGGGGGACAAGAGACCCAGTACTTC

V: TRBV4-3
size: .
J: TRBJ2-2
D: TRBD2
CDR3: CASSLSRGKLAGGWTGELFF
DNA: TGCGCCAGCAGCTTATCGAGGGGGAAACTAGCGGGAGGGTGGACCGGGGAGCTGTTTTTT

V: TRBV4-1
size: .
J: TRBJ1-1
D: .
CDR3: CASTPSGARNTEAFF
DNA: TGCGCCAGCACCCCTTCAGGGGCCCGAAACACTGAAGCTTTCTTT

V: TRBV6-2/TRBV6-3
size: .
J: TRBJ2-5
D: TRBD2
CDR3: CASSPSLGLAGGGETQYF
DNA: TGTGCCAGCAGTCCCTCCTTGGGACTAGCGGGAGGTGGGGAGACCCAGTACTTC

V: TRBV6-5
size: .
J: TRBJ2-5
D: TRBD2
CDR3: CASRGRGKETQYF
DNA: TGTGCCAGCAGGGGGAGGGGTAAAGAGACCCAGTACTTC

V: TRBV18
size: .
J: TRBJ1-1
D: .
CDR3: CASSPFSIGNTEAFF
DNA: TGTGCCAGCTCACCATTTTCTATTGGGAACACTGAAGCTTTCTTT

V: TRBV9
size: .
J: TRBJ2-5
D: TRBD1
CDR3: CASSAGQGKETQYF
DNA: TGTGCCAGCAGCGCGGGACAGGGAAAAGAGACCCAGTACTTC

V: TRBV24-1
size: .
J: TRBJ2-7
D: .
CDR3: CATSDPARGNEQYF
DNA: TGTGCCACCAGTGATCCGGCGCGAGGCAACGAGCAGTACTTC

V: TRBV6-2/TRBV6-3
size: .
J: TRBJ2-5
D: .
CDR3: CASSYSIFPEETQYF
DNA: TGTGCCAGCAGTTACTCGATATTCCCCGAGGAGACCCAGTACTTC

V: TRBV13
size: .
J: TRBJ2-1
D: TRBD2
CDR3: CASSLVRGRGISSEQFF
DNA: TGTGCCAGCAGCTTAGTGCGCGGGAGGGGCATTAGTAGCGAGCAGTTCTTC

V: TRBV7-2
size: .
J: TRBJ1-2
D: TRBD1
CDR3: CASSQPGQGVGRGYTF
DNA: TGTGCCAGCAGTCAACCCGGACAGGGGGTGGGTCGGGGCTACACCTTC

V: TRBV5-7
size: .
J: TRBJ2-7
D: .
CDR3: CASSLGGHEQYF
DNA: TGTGCCAGCAGCTTGGGGGGGCACGAGCAGTACTTC

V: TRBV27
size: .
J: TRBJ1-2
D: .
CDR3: CASSFFLNYGYTF
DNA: TGTGCCAGCAGTTTTTTCCTTAACTATGGCTACACCTTC

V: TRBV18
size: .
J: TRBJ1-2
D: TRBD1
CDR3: CASSPRTGNYGYTF
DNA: TGTGCCAGCTCACCACGGACAGGGAACTATGGCTACACCTTC

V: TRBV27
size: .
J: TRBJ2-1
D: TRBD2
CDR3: CASKAAGGPVNEQFF
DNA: TGTGCCAGCAAGGCGGCGGGAGGTCCCGTCAATGAGCAGTTCTTC

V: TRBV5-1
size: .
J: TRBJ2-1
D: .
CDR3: CASSRGGGDYNEQFF
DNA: TGCGCCAGCAGCCGAGGAGGGGGCGACTACAATGAGCAGTTCTTC

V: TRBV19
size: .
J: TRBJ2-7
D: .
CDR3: CASSSYTGSYEQYF
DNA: TGTGCCAGTAGTTCATATACAGGGTCCTACGAGCAGTACTTC

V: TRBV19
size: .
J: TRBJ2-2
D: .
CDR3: CASSTGQGGDTGELFF
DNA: TGTGCCAGTAGTACCGGTCAGGGTGGAGACACCGGGGAGCTGTTTTTT

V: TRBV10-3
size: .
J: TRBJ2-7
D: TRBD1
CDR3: CAISVGQNYEQYF
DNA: TGTGCCATCAGTGTGGGACAGAACTACGAGCAGTACTTC

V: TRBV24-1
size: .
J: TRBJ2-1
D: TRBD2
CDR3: CATSDSSGRGYNEQFF
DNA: TGTGCCACCAGTGATTCTAGCGGGAGGGGGTACAATGAGCAGTTCTTC

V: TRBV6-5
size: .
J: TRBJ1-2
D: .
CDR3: CASSYSTQGGGGYTF
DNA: TGTGCCAGCAGTTACTCGACCCAGGGAGGAGGTGGCTACACCTTC

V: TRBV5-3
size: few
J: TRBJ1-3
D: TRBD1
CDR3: CARSFNRGSGNTIYF
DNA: TGTGCCAGAAGCTTCAACAGGGGCTCTGGAAACACCATATATTTT

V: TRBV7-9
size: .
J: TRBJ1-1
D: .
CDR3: CASSLVWGSDTEAFF
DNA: TGTGCCAGCAGCTTAGTTTGGGGTAGCGACACTGAAGCTTTCTTT

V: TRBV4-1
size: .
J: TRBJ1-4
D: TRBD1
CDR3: CASSRSLQGAANEKLFF
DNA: TGCGCCAGCAGCCGATCTCTACAGGGGGCGGCTAATGAAAAACTGTTTTTT

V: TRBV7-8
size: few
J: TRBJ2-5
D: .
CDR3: CASSAYRDQETQYF
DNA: TGTGCCAGCAGCGCCTACAGGGACCAAGAGACCCAGTACTTC

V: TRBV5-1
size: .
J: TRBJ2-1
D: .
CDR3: CASSFGVGEQFF
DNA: TGCGCCAGCAGCTTCGGTGTCGGTGAGCAGTTCTTC

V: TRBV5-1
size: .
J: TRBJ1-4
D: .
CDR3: CASSLGRGGEKLFF
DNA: TGCGCCAGCAGCTTGGGGAGGGGCGGTGAAAAACTGTTTTTT

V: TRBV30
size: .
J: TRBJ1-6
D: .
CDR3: CAWSVGGIYNSPLHF
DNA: TGTGCCTGGAGTGTCGGGGGAATCTATAATTCACCCCTCCACTTT

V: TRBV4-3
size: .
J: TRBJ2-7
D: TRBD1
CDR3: CASSQDRGLYEQYF
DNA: TGCGCCAGCAGCCAGGACAGGGGGCTTTACGAGCAGTACTTC

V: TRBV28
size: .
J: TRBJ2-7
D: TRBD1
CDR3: CASSQKTGPTYEQYF
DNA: TGTGCCAGCAGCCAAAAGACAGGGCCTACCTACGAGCAGTACTTC

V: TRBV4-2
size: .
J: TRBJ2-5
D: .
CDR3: CASSQDGNQGTQYF
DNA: TGTGCCAGCAGCCAAGACGGAAACCAGGGGACCCAGTACTTC